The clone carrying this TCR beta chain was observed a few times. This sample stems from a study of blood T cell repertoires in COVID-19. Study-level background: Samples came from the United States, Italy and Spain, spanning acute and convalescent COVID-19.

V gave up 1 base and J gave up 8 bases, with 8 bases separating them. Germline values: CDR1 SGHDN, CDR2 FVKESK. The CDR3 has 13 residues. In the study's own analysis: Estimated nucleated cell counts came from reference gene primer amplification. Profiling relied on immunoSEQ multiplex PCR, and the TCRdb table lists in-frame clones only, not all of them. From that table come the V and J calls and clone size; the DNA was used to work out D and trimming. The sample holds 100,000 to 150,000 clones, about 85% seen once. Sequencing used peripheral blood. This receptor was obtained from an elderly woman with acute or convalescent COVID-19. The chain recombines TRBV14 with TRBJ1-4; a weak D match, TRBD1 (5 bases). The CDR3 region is CASSQVQGEKLFF. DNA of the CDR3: TGTGCCAGCAGCCAAGTTCAGGGAGAAAAACTGTTTTTT.